One sample yielded the 17 T cell receptor beta chains listed below, sequenced in a study of cytomegalovirus exposure and HLA in healthy donors. The PCR contained 60 Vbeta and 13 Jbeta primers. Only in-frame clones appear in the TCRdb table, and some are missing; sequencing was by immunoSEQ multiplex PCR. The sample has about 200,000 clones, 83% seen once; the top ten hold 1.1% to 1.5%. The sample consisted of PBMCs. These receptor sequences come from a girl aged 10 to 17 in good health and CMV-seronegative.

The V and J genes are TRBV7-2 and TRBJ1-1, with a possible D match to TRBD1 (5 bases). CDR3 length equals 14 residues. The V gene's germline CDR1 is SGHTA and CDR2 FQGNSA. Trimming took 4 bases from V and 0 from J, leaving 9 bases between them. The CDR3 region has the DNA TGTGCCAGCAGCTGGGGGGGGTTGAACACTGAAGCTTTCTTT. Translating it yields CASSWGGLNTEAFF.

The CDR3, as DNA: TGTGCCAGCAGCAAAGTATGGACTAGCGGGAGGGCCTGGATGGATACGCAGTATTTT. Protein product: CASSKVWTSGRAWMDTQYF. This chain connects TRBV21-1 to TRBJ2-3; the table's D call, TRBD2, has no DNA check behind it. TRBV21-1 is a recognized pseudogene. The CDR3 is 19 residues long.

The chain combines TRBV2 with TRBJ1-1; 9 positions match TRBD1. With V trimmed by 6 bases and J by 11 bases, 16 bases remained unmatched. The germline V gene encodes CDR1 SNHLY and CDR2 FYNNEI. CDR3 length equals 15 residues. This chain's CDR3 is CASSESGQGTSDAFF. Here the CDR3 DNA reads TGTGCCAGCAGCGAATCGGGACAGGGAACCTCGGATGCTTTCTTT.

This clone was recorded only once. The rearrangement joins TRBV30 to TRBJ2-2, with a tentative D call TRBD1 (6 bases). The ends were cut back, 2 bases at V and 6 bases at J, with 13 bases in the middle. The length of the CDR3 is 14 residues. Germline V gene data show CDR1 as GTSNPN and CDR2 as SVGIG (reference sequence). CDR3 in DNA: TGTGCCTGGAGTATTACAGGGATCGCCGGGGAGCTGTTTTTT. This gives the protein CAWSITGIAGELFF. The full variable domain, completed using reference TRBV30 and TRBJ2-2, is SQTIHQWPATLVQPVGSPLSLECTVEGTSNPNLYWYRQAAGRGLQLLFYSVGIGQISSEVPQNLSASRPQDRQFILSSKKLLLSDSGFYLCAWSITGIAGELFFGEGSRLTVL.

The V gene is TRBV25-1, the J gene TRBJ2-2; 9 positions agree with TRBD2. The CDR3 consists of 16 residues. J gave up 5 bases and V 2 bases, and 6 bases lay outside the gene matches. Germline lookup yields CDR1 MGHDK and CDR2 SYGVNS. The CDR3 loop is CASSEGVAGETGELFF. CDR3 DNA sequence: TGTGCCAGCAGTGAAGGGGTAGCGGGAGAAACCGGGGAGCTGTTTTTT.

Here the CDR3 DNA reads TGCGCCAGCAGCCAGGGCCTCGGGGCTAGCGGGAGCACAGATACGCAGTATTTT. It specifies CASSQGLGASGSTDTQYF. This chain links TRBV4-1 with TRBJ2-3, with 8 bases that match TRBD2. The germline CDR1 and CDR2 sequences are MGHRA and YSYEKL. The CDR3 consists of 18 residues. The junction had 11 bases not matched to a gene; V was cut back by 3 bases and J by 0 bases.

J is TRBJ1-2 and V is TRBV19; the D gene is possibly TRBD1 (6 bases). This CDR3 has 14 amino acids. V shed 2 bases and J shed 2 bases, with 9 bases lying between them. Germline loops: CDR1 LNHDA, CDR2 SQIVND (reference sequence). The CDR3 DNA follows: TGTGCCAGTAGTATATGGGGGCGAAACTATGGCTACACCTTC. Amino acids: CASSIWGRNYGYTF.

The chain carries TRBV7-8 and TRBJ1-4, with a possible D match to TRBD1 (6 bases). The V and J ends lost 5 bases and 11 bases respectively, with 21 bases between them. Germline lookup yields CDR1 SGHVS and CDR2 FQNEAQ. The CDR3 totals 15 residues. The CDR3 is CASSTAFTQGVKLFF. DNA of the CDR3: TGTGCCAGCAGCACCGCTTTTACACAGGGTGTGAAACTGTTTTTT.

This chain links TRBV5-1 with TRBJ2-7; 9 nucleotides line up with TRBD1. The CDR3 runs 16 residues. The V and J ends lost 0 bases and 5 bases, in that order; junction bases with no gene match: 9. Germline V CDR1 and CDR2: SGHRS, YFSETQ. The CDR3 coding sequence is TGCGCCAGCAGCTTGGCCTCCGGGACAGGGTCCCACGAGCAGTACTTC. Its translation: CASSLASGTGSHEQYF.

V gene TRBV15 combines with J gene TRBJ1-1; D is perhaps TRBD1 (5 bases). CDR3 length: 14 residues. Germline CDR1 LNHNV, CDR2 YYDKDF (reference sequence). Trimming took 3 bases from V and 9 from J, leaving 17 bases between them. The CDR3 DNA reads as TGTGCCACCAGCAGTCCAACCGGGGGGGGTAAAGCTTTCTTT. This encodes CATSSPTGGGKAFF.

The rearrangement joins TRBV5-6 to TRBJ2-1; D gene ambiguous. Germline V gives CDR1 SGHDT, CDR2 YYEEEE. CDR3 length: 12 amino acids. With 0 bases removed from V and 5 bases from J, the gap between germline ends came to 3 bases. CDR3 sequence (DNA): TGTGCCAGCAGCTTGGTTAACAATGAGCAGTTCTTC. Translation gives CASSLVNNEQFF.

The CDR3, as DNA: TGTGCCAGCCCCCCGACGGCGTTGGAGGGCTACACCTTC. Its protein is CASPPTALEGYTF. V is TRBV2 and J is TRBJ1-2; D not certain. V dropped 8 bases and J dropped 8 bases, with 18 bases sitting between them. Germline CDR1 reads SNHLY; CDR2 reads FYNNEI. The CDR3 runs to 13 residues.

V and J are TRBV28 and TRBJ2-7; D may be TRBD2 (5 bases). In germline, CDR1 is MDHEN, CDR2 SYDVKM. This CDR3 is 12 amino acids long. Trimming took off 7 bases at V and 2 bases at J, with 9 bases between the two ends. The CDR3 loop reads CASTQTTYEQYF. The CDR3 nucleotides read TGTGCCAGCACTCAGACTACCTACGAGCAGTACTTC. Supplemented by reference TRBV28 and TRBJ2-7, the full variable domain reads DVKVTQSSRYLVKRTGEKVFLECVQDMDHENMFWYRQDPGLGLRLIYFSYDVKMKEKGDIPEGYSVSREKKERFSLILESASTNQTSMYLCASTQTTYEQYFGPGTRLTVT.

This rearrangement joins TRBV5-6 to TRBJ2-3, with D maybe TRBD2 (7 bases). Trimming removed 4 bases at V and 0 bases at J, with 24 bases between. This CDR3 is built from 19 residues. Per germline, CDR1 SGHDT and CDR2 YYEEEE. The CDR3 DNA sequence: TGTGCCAGCAGCCCGGAGGGGGGGCTACGACCCCCTAGCACAGATACGCAGTATTTT. It encodes CASSPEGGLRPPSTDTQYF.

The gene calls are TRBV14 and TRBJ1-1, with 8 nucleotides matching TRBD1. The CDR3 is made up of 14 amino acids. Germline V gene sequence: CDR1 SGHDN, CDR2 FVKESK. Unmatched junction bases numbered 15, after V lost 8 bases and J lost 10 bases. CDR3 loop: CASGTTGALSGAFF. CDR3 DNA sequence: TGTGCCAGCGGTACGACAGGGGCCCTCTCGGGAGCTTTCTTT.

The chain is built from TRBV6-5 and TRBJ1-5, with a possible D match to TRBD1 (5 bases). The V gene's germline CDR1 is MNHEY and CDR2 SVGAGI. Trimming shortened V by 6 bases and J by 3 bases, and 12 bases separated the two germline ends. There are 14 residues in the CDR3. DNA for the CDR3: TGTGCCAGCAGCCTCGACAGCTACAATCAGCCCCAGCATTTT. Amino acids: CASSLDSYNQPQHF.

V usage is TRBV9 and J usage is TRBJ1-2; D is perhaps TRBD1 (5 bases). This CDR3 comprises 17 residues. Germline V CDR1 and CDR2: SGDLS, YYNGEE. Trimming took 0 bases from V and 0 from J, leaving 15 bases between them. The CDR3 coding sequence is TGTGCCAGCAGCGTAGTATGTGGGAGGGGTACTAACTATGGCTACACCTTC. Amino acid sequence: CASSVVCGRGTNYGYTF.